This T cell receptor (beta chain) was documented in a study of cytomegalovirus exposure and HLA in healthy donors. About the study: Around 85 million unique TCR sequences came from HLA-typed donors in an early release.

Both 60 Vbeta primers and 13 Jbeta primers went into the PCR. Sequencing used immunoSEQ multiplex PCR; TCRdb keeps in-frame clones, though not all of them. The sample yields roughly 200,000 clones, more than 80% seen once. The study's findings and limits: Investigators reported some 150 TCR beta chains as tied to cytomegalovirus.

About this clone: The antigen is undetermined.

The V end lost 0 bases, the J end lost 1 base, and 9 bases lay between the germline ends. The CDR3 covers 14 residues. Germline V gene lookup returns CDR1 GTSNPN and CDR2 SVGIG (reference sequence). This sequence joins TRBV30 and TRBJ1-2; no reliable D call. What was sequenced was PBMCs. This TCR was sampled from a boy between 10 and 17 years old in good health and CMV-seronegative. The CDR3 loop reads CAWSVLGINYGYTF. In DNA form, the CDR3 reads TGTGCCTGGAGTGTACTAGGGATTAACTATGGCTACACCTTC. Variable domain in full (rest from reference TRBV30 and TRBJ1-2): SQTIHQWPATLVQPVGSPLSLECTVEGTSNPNLYWYRQAAGRGLQLLFYSVGIGQISSEVPQNLSASRPQDRQFILSSKKLLLSDSGFYLCAWSVLGINYGYTFGSGTRLTVV.